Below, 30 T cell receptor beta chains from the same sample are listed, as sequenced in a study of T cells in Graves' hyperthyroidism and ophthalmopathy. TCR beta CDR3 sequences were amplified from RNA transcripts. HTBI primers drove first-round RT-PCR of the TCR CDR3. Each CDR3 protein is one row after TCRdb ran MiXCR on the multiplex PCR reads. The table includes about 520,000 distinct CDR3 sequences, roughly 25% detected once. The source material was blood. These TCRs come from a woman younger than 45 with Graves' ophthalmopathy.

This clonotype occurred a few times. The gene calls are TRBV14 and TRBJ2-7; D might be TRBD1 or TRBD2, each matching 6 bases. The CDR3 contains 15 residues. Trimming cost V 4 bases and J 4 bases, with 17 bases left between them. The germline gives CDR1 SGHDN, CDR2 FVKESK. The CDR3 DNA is TGTGCCAGCAGCCTCACAGGGTTGCGGGGATACGAGCAGTACTTC. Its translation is CASSLTGLRGYEQYF.

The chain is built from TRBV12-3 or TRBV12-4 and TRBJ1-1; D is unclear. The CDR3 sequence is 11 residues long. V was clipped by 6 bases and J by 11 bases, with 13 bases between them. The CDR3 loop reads CASRERERAFF. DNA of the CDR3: TGTGCCAGCAGAGAAAGGGAACGGGCTTTCTTT.

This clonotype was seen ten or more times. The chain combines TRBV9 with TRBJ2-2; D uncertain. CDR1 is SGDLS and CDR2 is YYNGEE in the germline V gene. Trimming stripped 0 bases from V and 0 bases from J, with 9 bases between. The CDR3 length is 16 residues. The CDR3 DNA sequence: TGTGCCAGCAGCGTAGCGGTTGTGGCGAACACCGGGGAGCTGTTTTTT. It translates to CASSVAVVANTGELFF.

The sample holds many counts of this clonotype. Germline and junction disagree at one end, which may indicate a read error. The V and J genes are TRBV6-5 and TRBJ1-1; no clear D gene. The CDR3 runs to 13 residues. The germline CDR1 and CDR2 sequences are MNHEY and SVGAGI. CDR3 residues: CASSLLPAAPVVF. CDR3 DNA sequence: TGTGCCAGCAGTTTACTGCCGGCTGCTCCGGTCGTCTTT.

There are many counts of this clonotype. CDR3 residues: CASSDGTGGADTQYF. The DNA for the CDR3 is TGTGCCAGCAGTGACGGAACGGGGGGTGCAGATACGCAGTATTTT. The rearrangement joins TRBV6-4 to TRBJ2-3; TRBD2 matches 7 bases. The germline V gene has CDR1 MRHNA and CDR2 SNTAGT. This CDR3 is built from 15 residues. The ends lost 2 bases at V and 4 bases at J; junction bases unmatched: 6.

The CDR3 is CANPRQGSGELFF. In DNA, the CDR3 is TGTGCCAACCCGAGACAGGGTAGCGGGGAGCTGTTTTTT. This chain uses TRBV6-1 with TRBJ2-2, with 7 bases identical to TRBD1. V was clipped by 10 bases and J by 7 bases; unmatched bases: 9. Germline V gene data show CDR1 as MNHNS and CDR2 as SASEGT. The length of the CDR3 is 13 residues.

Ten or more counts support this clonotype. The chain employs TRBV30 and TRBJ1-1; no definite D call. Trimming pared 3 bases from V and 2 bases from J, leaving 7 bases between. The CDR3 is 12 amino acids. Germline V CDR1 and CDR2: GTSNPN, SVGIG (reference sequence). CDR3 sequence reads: CAWRVTNTEAFF. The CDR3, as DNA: TGTGCCTGGAGGGTAACCAACACTGAAGCTTTCTTT.

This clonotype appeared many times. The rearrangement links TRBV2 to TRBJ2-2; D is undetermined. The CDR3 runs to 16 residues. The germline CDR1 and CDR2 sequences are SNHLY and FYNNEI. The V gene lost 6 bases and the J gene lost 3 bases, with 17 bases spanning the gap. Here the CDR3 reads CASRLTPGRDTGELFF. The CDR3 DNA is TGTGCCAGCAGGTTGACCCCCGGTCGGGACACCGGGGAGCTGTTTTTT. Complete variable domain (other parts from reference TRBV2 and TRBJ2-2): EPEVTQTPSHQVTQMGQEVILRCVPISNHLYFYWYRQILGQKVEFLVSFYNNEISEKSEIFDDQFSVERPDGSNFTLKIRSTKLEDSAMYFCASRLTPGRDTGELFFGEGSRLTVL.

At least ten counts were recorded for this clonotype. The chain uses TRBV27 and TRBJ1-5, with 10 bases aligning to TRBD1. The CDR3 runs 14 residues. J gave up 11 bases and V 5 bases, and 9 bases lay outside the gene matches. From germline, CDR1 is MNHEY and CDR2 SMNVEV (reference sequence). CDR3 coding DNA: TGTGCCAGCAGTCCTCCCCCCGGGACAGGGGCCCAGCATTTT. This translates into CASSPPPGTGAQHF.

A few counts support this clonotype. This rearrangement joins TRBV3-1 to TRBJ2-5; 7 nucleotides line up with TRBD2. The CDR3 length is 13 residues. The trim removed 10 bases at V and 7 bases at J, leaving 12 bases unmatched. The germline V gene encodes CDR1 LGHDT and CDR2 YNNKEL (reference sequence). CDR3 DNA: TGTGCCACTATCAGCGGGGCGGTGGGGACCCAGTACTTC. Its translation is CATISGAVGTQYF.

CDR3 region: CASSSTWDEQYF. For the CDR3, the DNA is TGTGCCAGCAGTTCCACATGGGACGAGCAGTACTTC. The V gene is TRBV12-3 or TRBV12-4, the J gene TRBJ2-7, with no clear D. V lost 4 bases to trimming and J lost 5 bases, with 9 bases between them. This CDR3 comprises 12 residues.

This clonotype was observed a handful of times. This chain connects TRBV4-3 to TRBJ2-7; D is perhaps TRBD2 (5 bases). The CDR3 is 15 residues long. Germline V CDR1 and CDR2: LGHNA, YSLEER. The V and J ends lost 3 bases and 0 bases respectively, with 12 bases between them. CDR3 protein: CASSQLGGSSYEQYF. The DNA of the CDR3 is TGCGCCAGCAGCCAGCTTGGAGGCAGCTCCTACGAGCAGTACTTC.

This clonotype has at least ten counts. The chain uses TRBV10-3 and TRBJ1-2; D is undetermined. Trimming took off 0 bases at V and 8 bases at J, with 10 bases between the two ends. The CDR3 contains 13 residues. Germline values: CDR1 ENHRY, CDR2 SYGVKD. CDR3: CAISESNSVGYTF. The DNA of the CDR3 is TGTGCCATCAGTGAGTCGAATAGTGTCGGCTACACCTTC.

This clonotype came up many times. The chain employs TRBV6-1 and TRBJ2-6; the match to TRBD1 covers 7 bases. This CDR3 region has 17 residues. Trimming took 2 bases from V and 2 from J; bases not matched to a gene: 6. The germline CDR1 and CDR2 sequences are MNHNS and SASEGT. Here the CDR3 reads CASSESLTGTGANVLTF. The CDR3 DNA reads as TGTGCCAGCAGTGAATCTTTGACAGGGACTGGGGCCAACGTCCTGACTTTC.

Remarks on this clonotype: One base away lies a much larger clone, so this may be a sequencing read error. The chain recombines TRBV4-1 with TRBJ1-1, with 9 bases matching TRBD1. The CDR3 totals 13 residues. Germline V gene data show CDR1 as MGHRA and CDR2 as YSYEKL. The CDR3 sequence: CASRQGAGDEACF. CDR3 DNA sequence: TGCGCCAGCAGACAGGGGGCAGGAGACGAAGCTTGCTTT.

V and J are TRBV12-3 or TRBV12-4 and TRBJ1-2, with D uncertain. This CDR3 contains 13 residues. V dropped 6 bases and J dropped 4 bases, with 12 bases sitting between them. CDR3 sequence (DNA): TGTGCCAGCAGCGGGCTGGAGCCCTATGGCTACACCTTC. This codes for CASSGLEPYGYTF.

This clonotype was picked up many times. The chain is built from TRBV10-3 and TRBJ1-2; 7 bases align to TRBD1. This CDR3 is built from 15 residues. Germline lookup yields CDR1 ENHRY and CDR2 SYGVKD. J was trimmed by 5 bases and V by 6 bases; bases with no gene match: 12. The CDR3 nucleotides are TGTGCCATCAGAGACGGGCAGGGGGGAGGGTATGGCTACACCTTC. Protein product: CAIRDGQGGGYGYTF.

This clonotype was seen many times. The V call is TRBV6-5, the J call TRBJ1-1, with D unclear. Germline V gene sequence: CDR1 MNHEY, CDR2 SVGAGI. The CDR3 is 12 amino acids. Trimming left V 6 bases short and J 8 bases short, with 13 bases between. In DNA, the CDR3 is TGTGCCAGCAGCTACACCACGCCGGAAGCTTTCTTT. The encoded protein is CASSYTTPEAFF.

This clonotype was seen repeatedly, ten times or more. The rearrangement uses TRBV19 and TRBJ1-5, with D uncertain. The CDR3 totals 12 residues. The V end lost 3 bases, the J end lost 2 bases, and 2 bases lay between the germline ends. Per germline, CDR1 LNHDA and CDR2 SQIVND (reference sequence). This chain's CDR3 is CASSMGNQPQHF. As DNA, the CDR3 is TGTGCCAGTAGTATGGGCAATCAGCCCCAGCATTTT.

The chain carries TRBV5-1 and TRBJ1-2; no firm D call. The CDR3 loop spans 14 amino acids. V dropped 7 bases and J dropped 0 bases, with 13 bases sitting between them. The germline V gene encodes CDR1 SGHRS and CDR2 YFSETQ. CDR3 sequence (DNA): TGCGCCAGCGCTACTCAGGTGACTAACTATGGCTACACCTTC. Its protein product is CASATQVTNYGYTF.

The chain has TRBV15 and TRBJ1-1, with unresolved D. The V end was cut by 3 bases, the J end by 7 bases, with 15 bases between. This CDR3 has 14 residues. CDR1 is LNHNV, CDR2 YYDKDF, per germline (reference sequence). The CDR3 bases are TGTGCCACCAGCAGTATCGATAGGGCAGTTGAAGCTTTCTTT. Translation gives CATSSIDRAVEAFF.

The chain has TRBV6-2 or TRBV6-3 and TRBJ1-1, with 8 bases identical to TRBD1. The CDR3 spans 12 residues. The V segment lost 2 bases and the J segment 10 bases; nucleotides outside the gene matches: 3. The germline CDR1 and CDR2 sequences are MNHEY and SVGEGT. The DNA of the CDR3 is TGTGCCAGCAGTTACAGTACAGGGGGAGCTTTCTTT. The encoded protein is CASSYSTGGAFF.

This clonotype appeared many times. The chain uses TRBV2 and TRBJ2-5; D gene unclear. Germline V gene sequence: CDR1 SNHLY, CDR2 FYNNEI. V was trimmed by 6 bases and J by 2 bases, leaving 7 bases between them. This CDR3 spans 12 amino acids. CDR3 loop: CASRIQQETQYF. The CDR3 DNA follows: TGTGCCAGCAGGATTCAACAAGAGACCCAGTACTTC.

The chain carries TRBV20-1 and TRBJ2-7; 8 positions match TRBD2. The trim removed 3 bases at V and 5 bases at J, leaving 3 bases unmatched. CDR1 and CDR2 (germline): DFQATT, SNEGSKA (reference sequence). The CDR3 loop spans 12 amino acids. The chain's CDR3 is CSASGRDDEQYF. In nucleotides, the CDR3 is TGCAGTGCTAGCGGGAGGGACGACGAGCAGTACTTC.

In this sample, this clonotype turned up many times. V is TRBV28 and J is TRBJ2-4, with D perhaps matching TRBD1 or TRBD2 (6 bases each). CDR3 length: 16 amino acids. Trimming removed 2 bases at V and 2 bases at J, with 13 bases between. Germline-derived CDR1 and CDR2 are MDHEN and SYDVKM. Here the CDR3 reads CASSLGGLVTKNIQYF. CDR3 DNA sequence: TGTGCCAGCAGTTTAGGGGGGCTCGTGACCAAAAACATTCAGTACTTC.

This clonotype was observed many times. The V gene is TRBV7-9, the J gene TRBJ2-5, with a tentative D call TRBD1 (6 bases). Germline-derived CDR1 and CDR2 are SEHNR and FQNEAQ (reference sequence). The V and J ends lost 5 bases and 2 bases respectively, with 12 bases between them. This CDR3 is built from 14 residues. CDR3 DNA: TGTGCCAGCAGCCTCCGGGACACTCAAGAGACCCAGTACTTC. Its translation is CASSLRDTQETQYF.

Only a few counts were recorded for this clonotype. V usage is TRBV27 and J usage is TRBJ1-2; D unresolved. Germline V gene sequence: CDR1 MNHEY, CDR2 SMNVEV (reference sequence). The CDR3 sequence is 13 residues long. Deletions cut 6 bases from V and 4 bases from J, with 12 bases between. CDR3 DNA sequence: TGTGCCAGCAGACCCGGCTTCTTCTATGGCTACACCTTC. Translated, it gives CASRPGFFYGYTF.

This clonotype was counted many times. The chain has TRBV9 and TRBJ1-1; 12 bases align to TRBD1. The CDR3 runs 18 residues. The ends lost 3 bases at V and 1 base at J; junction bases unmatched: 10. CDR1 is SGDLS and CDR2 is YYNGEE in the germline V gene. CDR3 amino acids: CASSDRPGQGAGNTEAFF. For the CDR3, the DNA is TGTGCCAGCAGCGACCGACCGGGACAGGGGGCGGGGAACACTGAAGCTTTCTTT.

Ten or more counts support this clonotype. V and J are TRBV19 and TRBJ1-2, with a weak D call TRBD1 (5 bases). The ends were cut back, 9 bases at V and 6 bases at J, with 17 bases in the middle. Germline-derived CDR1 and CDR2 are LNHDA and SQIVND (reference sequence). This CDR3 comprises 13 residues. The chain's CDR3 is CASRDVLNDGYTF. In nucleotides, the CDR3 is TGTGCCAGCAGGGACGTCCTGAATGATGGCTACACCTTC.

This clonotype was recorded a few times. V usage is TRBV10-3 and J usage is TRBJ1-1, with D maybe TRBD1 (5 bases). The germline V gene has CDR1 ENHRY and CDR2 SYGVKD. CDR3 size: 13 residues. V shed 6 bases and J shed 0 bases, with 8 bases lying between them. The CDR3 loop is CAIRTDMNTEAFF. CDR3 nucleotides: TGTGCCATCAGGACAGATATGAACACTGAAGCTTTCTTT.